The 24 T cell receptor beta chains listed next were all sequenced from one sample in a study of beta chain features in type 1 diabetes. Study-wide results and caveats: Type 1 diabetes patients had TCRB CDR3s that were shorter (moderately but significantly so) in all four CD4+ subsets.

These TCRs' antigens remain unknown. cDNA synthesis used the whole RNA isolate, giving expressed TCRB sequences. TCRdb keeps only in-frame clones here, not all; method: immunoSEQ multiplex PCR. Of roughly 26,000 clones detected, about 45% appear once; the ten largest clones hold 0.3%. Sequencing input: stem cell memory CD4+ T cells from blood. All receptors come from a man aged 25-45 years with type 1 diabetes.

This clone was detected only a few times. The sample carries other DNA sequences with the same CDR3. The chain joins TRBV6-6 to TRBJ2-5; D gene uncertain. The CDR3 sequence is 15 residues long. V lost 1 base to trimming and J lost 1 base, with 10 bases between them. Germline CDR1 is MNHNY and CDR2 is SVGAGI (reference sequence). DNA for the CDR3: TGTGCCAGCAGTTACTGGGCAGGCCGCCAAGAGACCCAGTACTTC. Protein product: CASSYWAGRQETQYF.

This clone has just a few counts. The J gene is TRBJ1-1, the V gene TRBV18, with D hard to call. Trimming stripped 11 bases from V and 0 bases from J, with 10 bases between. In germline, CDR1 is KGHSH, CDR2 LQKENI. CDR3 length: 12 residues. The CDR3 is CAGRAMNTEAFF. The CDR3 DNA reads as TGTGCCGGGCGGGCGATGAACACTGAAGCTTTCTTT. The full variable domain, in which reference TRBV18 and TRBJ1-1 provide the parts outside the CDR3, is NAGVMQNPRHLVRRRGQEARLRCSPMKGHSHVYWYRQLPEEGLKFMVYLQKENIIDESGMPKERFSAEFPKEGPSILRIQQVVRGDSAAYFCAGRAMNTEAFFGQGTRLTVV.

The V call is TRBV6-4, the J call TRBJ2-2, with 10 nucleotides matching TRBD1. CDR3 length: 14 residues. CDR1 MRHNA and CDR2 SNTAGT come from the germline V gene. V dropped 6 bases and J dropped 6; count of bases not matched to a gene: 4. The CDR3 sequence: CASSRDRGAGELFF. The CDR3 DNA is TGTGCCAGCAGCCGGGACAGGGGAGCCGGGGAGCTGTTTTTT.

This chain uses TRBV27 with TRBJ2-7, with 8 bases identical to TRBD1. V lost 3 bases and J lost 0; bases outside the gene matches: 10. This CDR3 spans 17 amino acids. Germline V gene lookup returns CDR1 MNHEY and CDR2 SMNVEV (reference sequence). The CDR3 spells CASSFLSGQGLSYEQYF. The CDR3 DNA follows: TGTGCCAGCAGTTTCTTGTCCGGACAGGGCCTCTCCTACGAGCAGTACTTC.

V gene TRBV7-8 combines with J gene TRBJ2-3, with 8 positions matching TRBD2. V was pared by 3 bases and J by 4 bases, with 12 bases of the junction left unmatched. Germline CDR1 is SGHVS and CDR2 is FQNEAQ. The CDR3 has 17 residues. CDR3 DNA: TGTGCCAGCAGCTTCGAGTCGGGGGGGCCTTCCGCAGATACGCAGTATTTT. It is translated as CASSFESGGPSADTQYF.

The V gene is TRBV18, the J gene TRBJ2-5; tentatively, D is TRBD2 (5 bases). Germline assignment: CDR1 KGHSH and CDR2 LQKENI. V was shortened by 3 bases and J by 5 bases, with 19 bases between the two germline ends. This CDR3 has 16 residues. CDR3 sequence reads: CASSPQTGAERETQYF. CDR3 nucleotides: TGTGCCAGCTCACCTCAAACTGGAGCTGAGCGGGAGACCCAGTACTTC.

This clone was found a few times. This rearrangement joins TRBV30 to TRBJ2-1; the D is unclear. This CDR3 spans 13 amino acids. Germline lookup yields CDR1 GTSNPN and CDR2 SVGIG (reference sequence). V was pared by 2 bases and J by 10 bases, with 15 bases between. The DNA of the CDR3 is TGTGCCTGGAGTCCACTTACTCAAGCCGAGCAGTTCTTC. Its protein product is CAWSPLTQAEQFF. The full variable domain, with the rest looked up from reference TRBV30 and TRBJ2-1, is SQTIHQWPATLVQPVGSPLSLECTVEGTSNPNLYWYRQAAGRGLQLLFYSVGIGQISSEVPQNLSASRPQDRQFILSSKKLLLSDSGFYLCAWSPLTQAEQFFGPGTRLTVL.

This clone was recorded a few times. This sequence joins TRBV7-9 and TRBJ2-1; 7 bases are shared with TRBD2. CDR3 length: 15 amino acids. J gave up 2 bases and V 5 bases, and 6 bases lay outside the gene matches. The V gene's germline CDR1 is SEHNR and CDR2 FQNEAQ (reference sequence). CDR3 in amino acids: CASSPSGDAYNEQFF. The CDR3 nucleotides read TGTGCCAGCAGCCCCAGCGGGGATGCCTACAATGAGCAGTTCTTC. The whole variable domain, remainder taken from reference TRBV7-9 and TRBJ2-1, is DTGVSQNPRHKITKRGQNVTFRCDPISEHNRLYWYRQTLGQGPEFLTYFQNEAQLEKSRLLSDRFSAERPKGSFSTLEIQRTEQGDSAMYLCASSPSGDAYNEQFFGPGTRLTVL.

The chain's CDR3 is CASRGGSTDTQYF. The CDR3 DNA follows: TGTGCCAGTAGAGGCGGTAGCACAGATACGCAGTATTTT. V and J are TRBV19 and TRBJ2-3; the D is unclear. Germline CDR1 reads LNHDA; CDR2 reads SQIVND (reference sequence). The CDR3 has 13 amino acids. V lost 6 bases and J 0 bases, leaving 7 bases between the germline ends.

A few counts support this clone. The V and J genes are TRBV9 and TRBJ2-5; 8 bases line up with TRBD2. This CDR3 region has 14 residues. J lost 4 bases, V lost 5 bases, and 7 bases had no gene match. CDR1 is SGDLS, CDR2 YYNGEE, per germline. The CDR3, as DNA: TGTGCCAGCAGTGATGGGAGCGGGGGAGAGACCCAGTACTTC. It codes for CASSDGSGGETQYF.

The rearrangement uses TRBV7-9 and TRBJ1-1, with D unclear. Germline loops: CDR1 SEHNR, CDR2 FQNEAQ (reference sequence). CDR3 length equals 13 residues. Deletions cut 4 bases from V and 0 bases from J, with 6 bases between. The CDR3 DNA follows: TGTGCCAGCAGCTCCCAGATGAACACTGAAGCTTTCTTT. Its translation: CASSSQMNTEAFF.

The table lists this clone with a few counts. The chain couples TRBV29-1 to TRBJ1-1; D might be TRBD1 (5 bases). V was pared by 0 bases and J by 4 bases, with 12 bases between. This CDR3 contains 14 residues. Germline V gene lookup returns CDR1 SQVTM and CDR2 ANQGSEA. The CDR3 sequence is CSVEESNGGTEAFF. For the CDR3, the DNA is TGCAGCGTTGAAGAGTCTAACGGGGGCACTGAAGCTTTCTTT.

The genes are TRBV19 and TRBJ2-7; possible D gene TRBD2, 6 bases. Germline CDR1 and CDR2: LNHDA and SQIVND (reference sequence). The CDR3 consists of 14 residues. Trimming took off 5 bases at V and 0 bases at J, with 11 bases between the two ends. The CDR3 region has the DNA TGTGCCAGTAGTCCCCCGGGGGACTCCTACGAGCAGTACTTC. This encodes CASSPPGDSYEQYF. The whole variable domain, remainder taken from reference TRBV19 and TRBJ2-7, is DGGITQSPKYLFRKEGQNVTLSCEQNLNHDAMYWYRQDPGQGLRLIYYSQIVNDFQKGDIAEGYSVSREKKESFPLTVTSAQKNPTAFYLCASSPPGDSYEQYFGPGTRLTVT.

This CDR3 is CASSKTRSTDTQYF. CDR3 bases: TGTGCCAGCAGTAAGACTCGAAGCACAGATACGCAGTATTTT. The rearrangement joins TRBV6-1 to TRBJ2-3; D not resolved. Trimming cost V 5 bases and J 0 bases, with 9 bases left between them. This CDR3 has 14 residues. Per the germline V gene, CDR1 is MNHNS and CDR2 is SASEGT.

The chain's CDR3 is CATSRDQTATEAFF. The CDR3 region has the DNA TGTGCCACCAGCAGAGATCAGACAGCCACTGAAGCTTTCTTT. The chain couples TRBV15 to TRBJ1-1, with D possibly being TRBD1 (5 bases). Germline V gene sequence: CDR1 LNHNV, CDR2 YYDKDF (reference sequence). CDR3 size: 14 residues. The V end was cut by 0 bases, the J end by 4 bases, with 9 bases between. Variable domain in full (rest from reference TRBV15 and TRBJ1-1): DAMVIQNPRYQVTQFGKPVTLSCSQTLNHNVMYWYQQKSSQAPKLLFHYYDKDFNNEADTPDNFQSRRPNTSFCFLDIRSPGLGDTAMYLCATSRDQTATEAFFGQGTRLTVV.

The chain's CDR3 is CASSVGAAYEQYF. As DNA, the CDR3 is TGCGCCAGCAGCGTTGGAGCCGCCTACGAGCAGTACTTC. This chain joins TRBV5-1 and TRBJ2-7; no reliable D call. V lost 4 bases, J lost 2 bases, and 10 bases lay in between. The CDR3 is 13 amino acids. CDR1 SGHRS and CDR2 YFSETQ come from the germline V gene.

This chain links TRBV5-4 with TRBJ1-3, with D perhaps TRBD1 (6 bases). Trimming removed 4 bases from V and 2 bases from J, with 13 bases in between. The V gene's germline CDR1 is SGHNT and CDR2 YYREEE (reference sequence). The CDR3 contains 15 residues. The CDR3 is CASSRLTGTGNTIYF. As DNA, the CDR3 is TGTGCCAGCAGCCGCCTGACAGGAACTGGAAACACCATATATTTT.

With regard to this clone: The junction departs from the called germline gene at one end, perhaps through a read error. The chain has TRBV9 and TRBJ2-1; D not resolved. Germline V gene sequence: CDR1 SGDLS, CDR2 YYNGEE. This CDR3 comprises 13 residues. CDR3 residues: CASSVLPVNVQFF. The CDR3 coding sequence is TGTGCCAGCAGCGTGCTCCCAGTGAATGTGCAGTTCTTC.

This CDR3 is CAWSSGYDTEAFF. The CDR3 DNA reads as TGTGCCTGGAGTTCAGGGTATGACACTGAAGCTTTCTTT. V usage is TRBV30 and J usage is TRBJ1-1; a possible D gene is TRBD1 (5 bases). V lost 2 bases to trimming and J lost 3 bases, with 10 bases between them. Germline CDR1 GTSNPN, CDR2 SVGIG (reference sequence). The CDR3 covers 13 residues.

Details on this clone: Other DNA sequences in this specimen translate into the identical CDR3. The chain carries TRBV5-4 and TRBJ2-1; 9 positions match TRBD2. Germline V gene data show CDR1 as SGHNT and CDR2 as YYREEE (reference sequence). The CDR3 spans 16 residues. The ends lost 2 bases at V and 3 bases at J; junction bases unmatched: 6. In DNA, the CDR3 is TGTGCCAGCAGCTTAAGCCTAGCGGGGCTCTACAATGAGCAGTTCTTC. It yields the protein CASSLSLAGLYNEQFF. Drawing the rest from reference TRBV5-4 and TRBJ2-1, the complete variable domain is ETGVTQSPTHLIKTRGQQVTLRCSSQSGHNTVSWYQQALGQGPQFIFQYYREEENGRGNFPPRFSGLQFPNYSSELNVNALELDDSALYLCASSLSLAGLYNEQFFGPGTRLTVL.

This rearrangement joins TRBV7-9 to TRBJ1-1, with D possibly matching TRBD1 (5 bases). The CDR3 loop spans 18 amino acids. V shed 5 bases and J shed 0 bases, with 22 bases lying between them. Germline CDR1 reads SEHNR; CDR2 reads FQNEAQ (reference sequence). CDR3 amino acids: CASSAFQGRAIMNTEAFF. CDR3 nucleotide sequence: TGTGCCAGCAGCGCCTTTCAGGGAAGGGCTATTATGAACACTGAAGCTTTCTTT.

This clone appeared a few times. The chain joins TRBV4-2 to TRBJ1-5, with D unclear. Trimming pared 0 bases from V and 6 bases from J, leaving 12 bases between. Germline V gene sequence: CDR1 LGHNA, CDR2 YNFKEQ. CDR3 length equals 15 residues. Written as DNA, the CDR3 is TGTGCCAGCAGCCAAGAAGATTCGAGGAGTCAGCCCCAGCATTTT. Protein: CASSQEDSRSQPQHF.

This clone showed up just a few times. The chain is built from TRBV7-9 and TRBJ2-5; 7 nucleotides line up with TRBD2. Germline V CDR1 and CDR2: SEHNR, FQNEAQ (reference sequence). V shed 4 bases, J shed 7 bases, and the junction held 9 bases outside the gene matches. This CDR3 has 14 amino acids. The CDR3: CASSSRSGDWTQYF. The CDR3 DNA is TGTGCCAGCAGCTCACGAAGCGGGGACTGGACCCAGTACTTC.

This clone was recorded a few times. The gene calls are TRBV7-6 and TRBJ2-7, with 14 positions matching TRBD2. Germline assignment: CDR1 SGHVS and CDR2 FNYEAQ. V lost 3 bases and J lost 2; bases outside the gene matches: 21. The CDR3 spans 22 residues. This chain's CDR3 is CASSLALRTGTGLAGDAYEQYF. The CDR3 bases are TGTGCCAGCAGCTTGGCGTTGAGGACAGGGACGGGACTAGCGGGGGATGCCTACGAGCAGTACTTC.